This is a list of T cell receptor beta chains from one sample in a study of cytomegalovirus exposure and HLA in healthy donors. The data were produced by immunoSEQ multiplex PCR, yet TCRdb's version contains in-frame clones alone and is incomplete. The sample lists about 84,000 clones, roughly 90% occurring once. The sequenced sample consisted of PBMCs. The receptor source for this set is a man aged 30 to 45 in good health and CMV-seronegative. The CDR3 runs from the conserved cysteine through the conserved F or W. The D gene is left open where the match is weak. Part of the rows lack a size; the others show once, few, many or a class for expanded clones.

>TRBV28|TRBJ2-1|.|.
CASLNSGGWNEQFF
TGTGCCAGCTTAAATTCGGGGGGCTGGAATGAGCAGTTCTTC
>TRBV19|TRBJ2-1|.|.
CASSIGAVSYNEQFF
TGTGCCAGTAGTATAGGGGCAGTCTCCTACAATGAGCAGTTCTTC
>TRBV5-1|TRBJ2-2|.|once
CASSLSAPTGELFF
TGCGCCAGCAGCTTGTCAGCGCCGACCGGGGAGCTGTTTTTT
>TRBV29-1|TRBJ2-1|.|.
CSVVPLQVVDEQFF
TGCAGCGTTGTCCCCTTGCAGGTCGTTGATGAGCAGTTCTTC
>TRBV6-1|TRBJ1-1|.|.
CASSATRDNTEAFF
TGTGCCAGCAGTGCCACGAGGGACAATACTGAAGCTTTCTTT
>TRBV28|TRBJ1-4|.|.
CASRAQGLTNEKLFF
TGTGCCAGCAGGGCTCAGGGACTGACGAATGAAAAACTGTTTTTT
>TRBV5-1|TRBJ1-1|.|.
CASSLRGGTEAFF
TGCGCCAGCAGCTTAAGGGGGGGCACTGAAGCTTTCTTT
>TRBV1|TRBJ2-7|.|few
CTSSQGGREHEQYF
TGCACCAGCAGCCAAGGAGGGAGGGAGCACGAGCAGTACTTC
>TRBV15|TRBJ2-1|TRBD1|.
CATQDRDVSYNEQFF
TGTGCCACCCAAGACAGGGACGTGTCCTACAATGAGCAGTTCTTC
>TRBV5-4|TRBJ2-1|TRBD2|.
CASSSRLTVAGNEQFF
TGTGCCAGCAGCTCCCGTCTGACTGTAGCGGGTAATGAGCAGTTCTTC
>TRBV27|TRBJ1-3|TRBD1|.
CASSLQGAENTIYF
TGTGCCAGCAGTTTACAGGGGGCCGAAAACACCATATATTTT
>TRBV27|TRBJ2-2|TRBD1|.
CASSFRTGRTGELFF
TGTGCCAGCAGTTTTCGGACAGGGCGCACCGGGGAGCTGTTTTTT
>TRBV28|TRBJ2-2|TRBD2|.
CASSMPGLAGGPDTGELFF
TGTGCCAGCAGCATGCCGGGACTAGCGGGAGGGCCGGACACCGGGGAGCTGTTTTTT
>TRBV28|TRBJ1-4|TRBD1|.
CASSSSHRGSKEKLFF
TGTGCCAGCAGTTCCTCCCACAGGGGATCGAAAGAAAAACTGTTTTTT
>TRBV27|TRBJ2-2|TRBD2|.
CASSVASGTGELFF
TGTGCCAGCAGTGTCGCTAGCGGAACCGGGGAGCTGTTTTTT
>TRBV5-1|TRBJ2-7|.|.
CASSLEGREKQYF
TGCGCCAGCAGCTTGGAAGGTCGGGAAAAGCAGTACTTC
>TRBV6-1|TRBJ2-7|TRBD1|.
CAVLGQGVYEQYF
TGTGCCGTCTTGGGACAGGGGGTCTACGAGCAGTACTTC